This entry describes one T cell receptor beta chain. The PCR employed 60 Vbeta primers together with 13 Jbeta primers. TCRdb keeps only in-frame clones here, not all; method: immunoSEQ multiplex PCR. The sample has about 120,000 clones; over 75% are singletons. The data are from a study of cytomegalovirus exposure and HLA in healthy donors. The CDR3 has 18 amino acids. Germline assignment: CDR1 MNHNS and CDR2 SASEGT. Trimming stripped 2 bases from V and 0 bases from J, with 14 bases between. The TCR originated in a middle-aged man in good health and CMV-seropositive. The sequenced sample consisted of PBMCs. V and J are TRBV6-1 and TRBJ1-6; D gene ambiguous. The CDR3 here is CASSEFRSASSYNSPLHF. The CDR3 coding sequence is TGTGCCAGCAGTGAATTCCGCAGCGCGAGCTCCTATAATTCACCCCTCCACTTT.